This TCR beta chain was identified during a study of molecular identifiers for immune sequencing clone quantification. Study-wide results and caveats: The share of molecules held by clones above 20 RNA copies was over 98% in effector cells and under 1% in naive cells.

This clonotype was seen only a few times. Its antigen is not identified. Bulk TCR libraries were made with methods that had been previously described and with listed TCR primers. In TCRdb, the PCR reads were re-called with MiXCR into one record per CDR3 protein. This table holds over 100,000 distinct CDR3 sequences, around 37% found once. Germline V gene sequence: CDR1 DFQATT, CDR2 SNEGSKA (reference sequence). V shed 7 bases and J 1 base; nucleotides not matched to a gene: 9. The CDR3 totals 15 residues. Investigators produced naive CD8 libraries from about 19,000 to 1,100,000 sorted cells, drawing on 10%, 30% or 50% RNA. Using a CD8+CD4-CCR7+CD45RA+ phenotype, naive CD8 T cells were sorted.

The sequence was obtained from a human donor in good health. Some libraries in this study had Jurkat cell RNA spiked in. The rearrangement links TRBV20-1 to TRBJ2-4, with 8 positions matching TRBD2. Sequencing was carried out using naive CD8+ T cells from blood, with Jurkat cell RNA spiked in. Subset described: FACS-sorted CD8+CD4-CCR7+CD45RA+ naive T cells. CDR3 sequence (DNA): TGCAGTGGGGCGAGCGGGAGCGCGGCCAAAAACATTCAGTACTTC. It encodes CSGASGSAAKNIQYF.